The 9 T cell receptor beta chains listed next were all sequenced from one sample in a study of T cell responses to AZD1222 COVID-19 vaccine. The protocol was immunoSEQ multiplex PCR, while the TCRdb copy is restricted to in-frame clones and leaves out a portion. The sample lists 140,000 to 150,000 clones, more than 85% occurring once. Sample: peripheral blood, taken on day 0 of AZD1222 vaccination. The receptors stem from an adult in good health.

The V call is TRBV19, the J call TRBJ1-2; D is undetermined. The CDR3 spans 12 residues. In germline, CDR1 is LNHDA, CDR2 SQIVND (reference sequence). Trimming cost V 3 bases and J 6 bases, with 8 bases left between them. In DNA, the CDR3 is TGTGCCAGTAGTATTCGGGAGAATGGCTACACCTTC. It translates to CASSIRENGYTF.

The rearrangement joins TRBV27 to TRBJ1-6, with a tentative D call TRBD1 (5 bases). This CDR3 spans 15 amino acids. Trimming left V 10 bases short and J 10 bases short, with 23 bases between. CDR1 and CDR2 from the germline V gene are MNHEY and SMNVEV (reference sequence). Here the CDR3 DNA reads TGTGCCAAAACAGCGCCGGGAGGGGTGAAATCACCCCTCCACTTT. Protein product: CAKTAPGGVKSPLHF.

V is TRBV6-5 and J is TRBJ1-4, with 9 positions matching TRBD1. J lost 7 bases, V lost 6 bases, and 3 bases had no gene match. The CDR3 extends over 13 amino acids. CDR1 and CDR2 from the germline V gene are MNHEY and SVGAGI. The chain's CDR3 is CASRRQGGEKLFF. In nucleotides, the CDR3 is TGTGCCAGCAGAAGACAGGGGGGTGAAAAACTGTTTTTT.

CDR3 bases: TGTGCCAGCAGCTTAGATCGACGGCAGCCTGGACTCTCAACTAATGAAAAACTGTTTTTT. Protein: CASSLDRRQPGLSTNEKLFF. The chain recombines TRBV11-2 with TRBJ1-4, with no clear D. This CDR3 comprises 20 residues. CDR1 SGHAT and CDR2 FQNNGV come from the germline V gene. V was clipped by 0 bases and J by 0 bases, with 20 bases between them.

The chain links TRBV7-9 to TRBJ1-1; D remains ambiguous. The CDR3 has 15 residues. Germline V gene sequence: CDR1 SEHNR, CDR2 FQNEAQ (reference sequence). With 0 bases removed from V and 1 base from J, the gap between germline ends came to 9 bases. This CDR3 reads CASSLARLPNTEAFF. The CDR3 DNA is TGTGCCAGCAGCTTAGCTCGCCTTCCGAACACTGAAGCTTTCTTT.

This chain links TRBV15 with TRBJ1-1, with 9 bases lining up with TRBD1. Germline CDR1 and CDR2: LNHNV and YYDKDF (reference sequence). With V trimmed by 3 bases and J by 5 bases, 7 bases remained unmatched. The CDR3 is 15 residues long. The CDR3 DNA reads as TGTGCCACCAGCAGGGAAGGGACAGGGTCAACTGAAGCTTTCTTT. Its translation: CATSREGTGSTEAFF.

The chain joins TRBV9 to TRBJ1-4; 8 bases agree with TRBD1. The CDR3 has 14 amino acids. With V trimmed by 4 bases and J by 5 bases, 4 bases remained unmatched. Germline V lookup: CDR1 SGDLS, CDR2 YYNGEE. The CDR3 region has the DNA TGTGCCAGCAGCCCATGGACAGGGAATGAAAAACTGTTTTTT. Encoded protein: CASSPWTGNEKLFF.

The chain couples TRBV6-1 to TRBJ2-7, with TRBD2 matching over 7 bases. The germline V gene encodes CDR1 MNHNS and CDR2 SASEGT. The CDR3 contains 13 residues. V lost 5 bases and J lost 3; bases outside the gene matches: 4. The DNA of the CDR3 is TGTGCCAGCAGTCAGACTAGCCTCTACGAGCAGTACTTC. Residues: CASSQTSLYEQYF.

This chain links TRBV5-5 with TRBJ2-5; possible D gene TRBD1, 5 bases. The germline V and J ends were trimmed by 2 bases and 0 bases, with 14 bases remaining between them. The CDR3 runs to 16 residues. Germline V gene sequence: CDR1 SGHKS, CDR2 YYEKEE (reference sequence). For the CDR3, the DNA is TGTGCCAGCAGCTTAGGCAGGGCCCTGTACCAAGAGACCCAGTACTTC. Protein: CASSLGRALYQETQYF.